Below, 14 T cell receptor beta chains from the same sample are listed, as sequenced in a study of cytomegalovirus exposure and HLA in healthy donors. PCR involved 60 Vbeta and 13 Jbeta primers. Profiling relied on immunoSEQ multiplex PCR, and the TCRdb table lists in-frame clones only, not all of them. The sample includes 120,000 to 150,000 clones, roughly three quarters of them seen just once. The sequenced sample consisted of PBMCs. These receptor sequences come from a female donor in good health and CMV-seronegative.

The chain combines TRBV6-5 with TRBJ1-4; TRBD1 matches at 7 bases. CDR1 is MNHEY, CDR2 SVGAGI, per germline. After removal of 6 bases from V and 6 bases from J, the junction contained 10 bases not matched to a gene. The CDR3 length is 15 residues. The CDR3 nucleotides are TGTGCCAGCAGCCGGACAGGCCCGCGGGATGAAAAACTGTTTTTT. Amino acid sequence: CASSRTGPRDEKLFF.

This chain links TRBV7-9 with TRBJ1-5, with D possibly matching TRBD1 (5 bases). The germline V and J ends were trimmed by 5 bases and 5 bases, with 22 bases remaining between them. Germline lookup yields CDR1 SEHNR and CDR2 FQNEAQ (reference sequence). The CDR3 covers 17 residues. CDR3 DNA: TGTGCCAGCAGCCCTAGACAGCCCGTAACTTATTATCAGCCCCAGCATTTT. Protein product: CASSPRQPVTYYQPQHF.

The chain joins TRBV12-5 to TRBJ1-6, with D unresolved. Trimming left V 0 bases short and J 7 bases short, with 13 bases between. This CDR3 has 16 residues. Germline lookup yields CDR1 LGHNT and CDR2 FRNRAP. The CDR3 nucleotides are TGTGCTAGTGGTTTGGTACAGCGGGTATGGAATTCACCCCTCCACTTT. This gives the protein CASGLVQRVWNSPLHF.

The rearrangement joins TRBV29-1 to TRBJ1-1, with 8 bases matching TRBD1. The CDR3 covers 16 residues. V shed 5 bases, J shed 6 bases, and the junction held 17 bases outside the gene matches. Germline V gives CDR1 SQVTM, CDR2 ANQGSEA. CDR3 protein: CSVPGPGGQGASEAFF. CDR3 sequence (DNA): TGCAGCGTTCCCGGGCCGGGCGGGCAGGGGGCTTCTGAAGCTTTCTTT. The full variable domain, with the rest looked up from reference TRBV29-1 and TRBJ1-1, is SAVISQKPSRDICQRGTSLTIQCQVDSQVTMMFWYRQQPGQSLTLIATANQGSEATYESGFVIDKFPISRPNLTFSTLTVSNMSPEDSSIYLCSVPGPGGQGASEAFFGQGTRLTVV.

The rearrangement uses TRBV19 and TRBJ2-7; no firm D call. Germline V CDR1 and CDR2: LNHDA, SQIVND (reference sequence). Deletions cut 3 bases from V and 2 bases from J, with 11 bases between. The CDR3 loop spans 14 amino acids. In DNA form, the CDR3 reads TGTGCCAGTAGTATTGATTCAGGCGCCTACGAGCAGTACTTC. Translation: CASSIDSGAYEQYF.

The rearrangement links TRBV5-1 to TRBJ2-7; 9 nucleotides match TRBD1. This CDR3 is built from 17 residues. V trimming: 1 base; J trimming: 0 bases; junction bases outside the gene matches: 8. Germline V gene lookup returns CDR1 SGHRS and CDR2 YFSETQ. The DNA for the CDR3 is TGCGCCAGCAGCTTGAGGACAGGGGCTAGGAGCTCCTACGAGCAGTACTTC. Residues: CASSLRTGARSSYEQYF.

V gene TRBV5-8 combines with J gene TRBJ2-2; 10 nucleotides match TRBD1. This CDR3 spans 18 amino acids. The germline CDR1 and CDR2 sequences are SGHTS and YDEGEE. V lost 2 bases and J lost 1; bases outside the gene matches: 8. The CDR3 coding sequence is TGTGCCAGCAGCTTTGACAGGGGGCAGTTGGTGAACACCGGGGAGCTGTTTTTT. Amino acids: CASSFDRGQLVNTGELFF.

This chain uses TRBV7-9 with TRBJ2-1, with 7 bases identical to TRBD2. V shed 11 bases and J 4 bases; nucleotides not matched to a gene: 11. The CDR3 contains 14 residues. The germline V gene has CDR1 SEHNR and CDR2 FQNEAQ (reference sequence). The CDR3 here is CAPVIGGGYNEQFF. Here the CDR3 DNA reads TGTGCCCCAGTTATCGGCGGGGGATACAATGAGCAGTTCTTC.

This clone has just a few counts. The CDR3 region is CAWSAGYREEKLFF. The CDR3 coding sequence is TGTGCCTGGAGTGCGGGGTACAGGGAGGAAAAACTGTTTTTT. The J gene is TRBJ1-4, the V gene TRBV30, with D perhaps matching TRBD1 (6 bases). This CDR3 spans 14 amino acids. Looked up from germline, CDR1 is GTSNPN and CDR2 is SVGIG (reference sequence). V was shortened by 1 base and J by 8 bases, with 14 bases between the two germline ends.

The chain carries TRBV7-9 and TRBJ1-6, with TRBD1 matching over 9 bases. J was trimmed by 7 bases and V by 7 bases; bases with no gene match: 11. The CDR3 runs to 16 residues. CDR1 and CDR2 from the germline V gene are SEHNR and FQNEAQ (reference sequence). CDR3 amino acids: CASNPIRDRDNSPLHF. As DNA, the CDR3 is TGTGCCAGCAACCCGATACGGGACAGGGACAATTCACCCCTCCACTTT.

This chain connects TRBV10-3 to TRBJ1-3, with D hard to call. The V gene lost 6 bases and the J gene lost 0 bases, with 6 bases spanning the gap. The CDR3 has 13 residues. Per the germline V gene, CDR1 is ENHRY and CDR2 is SYGVKD. CDR3 nucleotides: TGTGCCATCAGACAGAGCTCTGGAAACACCATATATTTT. Its protein product is CAIRQSSGNTIYF.

The genes are TRBV7-9 and TRBJ2-7; D perhaps matches TRBD2 (5 bases). The CDR3 runs 15 residues. V was shortened by 4 bases and J by 4 bases, with 17 bases between the two germline ends. In germline, CDR1 is SEHNR, CDR2 FQNEAQ (reference sequence). The CDR3 sequence: CASSSTEGRGYEQYF. CDR3 bases: TGTGCCAGCAGCTCGACCGAAGGTCGAGGGTACGAGCAGTACTTC.

This chain links TRBV5-6 with TRBJ2-1; 7 bases fit TRBD2. The CDR3 runs to 13 residues. V was clipped by 0 bases and J by 8 bases; unmatched bases: 2. Germline CDR1 and CDR2: SGHDT and YYEEEE. CDR3 nucleotide sequence: TGTGCCAGCAGCTTGGGGGAGGGACATGAGCAGTTCTTC. Translation gives CASSLGEGHEQFF.

This chain joins TRBV5-4 and TRBJ2-5; TRBD1 matches at 9 bases. V shed 4 bases, J shed 3 bases, and the junction held 1 base outside the gene matches. CDR1 and CDR2 from the germline V gene are SGHNT and YYREEE (reference sequence). This CDR3 is built from 13 residues. CDR3 in DNA: TGTGCCAGCAGCCGACAGGGGGAAGAGACCCAGTACTTC. This encodes CASSRQGEETQYF.